Below, 8 T cell receptor beta chains from the same sample are listed, as sequenced in a study of blood T cell repertoires in COVID-19. Profiling relied on immunoSEQ multiplex PCR, and the TCRdb table lists in-frame clones only, not all of them. The data show 68,000 or so clones, 88% seen once. The specimen sequenced was peripheral blood. The receptors come from a human donor in a cohort sampled during active COVID-19.

The V call is TRBV7-2, the J call TRBJ1-5; D is perhaps TRBD1 (5 bases). Germline loops: CDR1 SGHTA, CDR2 FQGNSA. The CDR3 runs to 12 residues. V gave up 5 bases and J gave up 7 bases, with 9 bases separating them. This CDR3 reads CASSPRGQPQHF. The CDR3 coding sequence is TGTGCCAGCAGCCCCCGGGGGCAGCCCCAGCATTTT.

This chain uses TRBV19 with TRBJ1-5, with D maybe TRBD1 (5 bases). Germline V CDR1 and CDR2: LNHDA, SQIVND (reference sequence). V was shortened by 5 bases and J by 0 bases, with 14 bases between the two germline ends. CDR3 length: 16 residues. CDR3 DNA: TGTGCCAGTAGTGAAGCAAAGGGGCATAGCAATCAGCCCCAGCATTTT. It encodes CASSEAKGHSNQPQHF.

The sample holds a few counts of this clone. The rearrangement joins TRBV10-1 to TRBJ2-5; 7 bases map to TRBD1. J was trimmed by 4 bases and V by 6 bases; bases with no gene match: 5. The CDR3 is 13 amino acids. Germline V lookup: CDR1 WNHNN, CDR2 SYGVQD (reference sequence). Here the CDR3 reads CASSLRTGETQYF. In DNA, the CDR3 is TGCGCCAGCAGCCTTAGGACAGGAGAGACCCAGTACTTC.

CDR3 in DNA: TGCGCCAGCAGTGATCCGACAGGGGATTCTAACTATGGCTACACCTTC. This sequence encodes CASSDPTGDSNYGYTF. This chain joins TRBV10-2 and TRBJ1-2; 8 bases fit TRBD1. CDR3 length equals 16 residues. Germline trimming cut 3 bases from V and 0 bases from J; bases unmatched to any gene: 6. From germline, CDR1 is WSHSY and CDR2 SAAADI.

The rearrangement links TRBV2 to TRBJ1-6; D is possibly TRBD1 (6 bases). Looked up from germline, CDR1 is SNHLY and CDR2 is FYNNEI. The CDR3 has 14 residues. V shed 4 bases and J shed 16 bases, with 20 bases lying between them. CDR3 DNA sequence: TGTGCCAGCAGTGGCCGGTCACAGGGCTGGGATCTCCACTTT. Translation: CASSGRSQGWDLHF. The whole variable domain, remainder taken from reference TRBV2 and TRBJ1-6, is EPEVTQTPSHQVTQMGQEVILRCVPISNHLYFYWYRQILGQKVEFLVSFYNNEISEKSEIFDDQFSVERPDGSNFTLKIRSTKLEDSAMYFCASSGRSQGWDLHFGNGTRLTVT.

The V gene is TRBV11-2, the J gene TRBJ2-7; tentative D call: TRBD2 (6 bases). V was trimmed by 4 bases and J by 4 bases, leaving 14 bases between them. The CDR3 runs 14 residues. Per germline, CDR1 SGHAT and CDR2 FQNNGV. The CDR3 region is CASSSGTGEYEQYF. The CDR3 nucleotides read TGTGCCAGCAGCTCGGGGACTGGTGAATACGAGCAGTACTTC.

The genes are TRBV4-1 and TRBJ2-7; D is ambiguous. Germline lookup yields CDR1 MGHRA and CDR2 YSYEKL. V was cut by 6 bases and J by 5 bases, with 11 bases left in between. This CDR3 comprises 12 residues. In nucleotides, the CDR3 is TGCGCCAGCAGTGGGCAGACACACGAGCAGTACTTC. The encoded protein is CASSGQTHEQYF.

The chain combines TRBV7-3 with TRBJ2-6, with TRBD2 identical over 8 bases. This CDR3 has 19 residues. With V trimmed by 2 bases and J by 1 base, 10 bases remained unmatched. Germline lookup yields CDR1 SGHTA and CDR2 FQGTGA. CDR3 residues: CASSLEIAGPRSGANVLTF. The CDR3 region has the DNA TGTGCCAGCAGCTTAGAAATAGCGGGGCCCAGGTCTGGGGCCAACGTCCTGACTTTC.